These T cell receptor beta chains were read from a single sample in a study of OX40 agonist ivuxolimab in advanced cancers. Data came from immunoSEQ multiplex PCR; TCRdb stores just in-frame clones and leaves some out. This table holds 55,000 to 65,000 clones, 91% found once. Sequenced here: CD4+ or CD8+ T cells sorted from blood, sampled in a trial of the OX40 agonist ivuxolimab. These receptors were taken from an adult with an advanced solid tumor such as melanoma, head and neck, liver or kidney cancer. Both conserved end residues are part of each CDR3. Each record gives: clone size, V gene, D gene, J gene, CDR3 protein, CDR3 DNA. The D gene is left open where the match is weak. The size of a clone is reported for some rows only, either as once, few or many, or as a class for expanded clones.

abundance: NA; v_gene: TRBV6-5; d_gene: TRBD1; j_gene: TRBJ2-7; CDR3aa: CASSSSGGLRGEQYF; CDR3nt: TGTGCCAGCAGTTCCTCAGGGGGCCTTAGGGGCGAGCAGTACTTC
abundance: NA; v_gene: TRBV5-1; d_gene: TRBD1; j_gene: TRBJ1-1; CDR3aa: CASSLAAGGTSEAFF; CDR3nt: TGCGCCAGCAGCTTGGCGGCAGGGGGCACTTCTGAAGCTTTCTTT
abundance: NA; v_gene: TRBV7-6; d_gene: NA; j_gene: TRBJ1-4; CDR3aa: CASSPQGGRDEKLFF; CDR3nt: TGTGCCAGCAGCCCACAGGGAGGGAGAGATGAAAAACTGTTTTTT
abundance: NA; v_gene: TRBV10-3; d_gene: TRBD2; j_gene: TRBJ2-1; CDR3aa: CAIAMASGREDEQFF; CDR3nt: TGTGCCATCGCCATGGCTAGCGGGAGGGAGGATGAGCAGTTCTTC
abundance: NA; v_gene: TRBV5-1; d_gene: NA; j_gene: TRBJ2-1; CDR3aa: CASSLRQGSDNEQFF; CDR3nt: TGCGCCAGCAGCTTGCGGCAGGGGAGCGACAATGAGCAGTTCTTC
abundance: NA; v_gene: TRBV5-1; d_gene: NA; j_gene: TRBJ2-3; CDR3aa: CASSEGGTDTQYF; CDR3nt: TGCGCCAGCAGCGAAGGGGGTACAGATACGCAGTATTTT
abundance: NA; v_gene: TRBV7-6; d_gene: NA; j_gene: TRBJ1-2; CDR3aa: CASSPKGRPYGYTF; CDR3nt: TGTGCCAGCAGCCCCAAGGGTAGGCCCTATGGCTACACCTTC
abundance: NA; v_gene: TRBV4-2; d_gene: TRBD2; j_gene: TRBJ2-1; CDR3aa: CASSQDWASGRNEQFF; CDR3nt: TGTGCCAGCAGCCAAGATTGGGCTAGCGGGAGAAATGAGCAGTTCTTC
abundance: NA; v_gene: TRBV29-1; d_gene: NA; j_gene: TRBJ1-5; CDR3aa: CSVEDPPEPQHF; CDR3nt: TGCAGCGTTGAAGACCCCCCGGAGCCCCAGCATTTT
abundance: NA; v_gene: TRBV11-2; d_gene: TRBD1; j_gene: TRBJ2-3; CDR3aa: CASSPWGDRGADTQYF; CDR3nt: TGTGCCAGCAGCCCCTGGGGGGACAGGGGGGCAGATACGCAGTATTTT
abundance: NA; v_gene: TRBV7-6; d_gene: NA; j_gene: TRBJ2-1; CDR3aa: CASSLLGAREQFF; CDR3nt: TGTGCCAGCAGCTTACTGGGGGCGCGGGAGCAGTTCTTC
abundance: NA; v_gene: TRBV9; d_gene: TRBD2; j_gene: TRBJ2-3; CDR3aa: CASRLTSGSTDTQYF; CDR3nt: TGTGCCAGCAGGTTGACTAGCGGAAGCACAGATACGCAGTATTTT
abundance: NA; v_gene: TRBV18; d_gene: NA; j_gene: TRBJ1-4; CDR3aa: CASSPTEGNEKLFF; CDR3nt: TGTGCCAGCTCACCAACAGAAGGAAATGAAAAACTGTTTTTT
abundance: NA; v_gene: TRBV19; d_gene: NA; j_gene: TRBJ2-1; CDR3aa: CASGRESYNEQFF; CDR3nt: TGTGCCAGTGGTCGCGAAAGCTACAATGAGCAGTTCTTC
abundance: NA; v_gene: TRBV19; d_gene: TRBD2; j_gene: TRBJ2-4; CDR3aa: CASSIQREPRRNIQYF; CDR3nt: TGTGCCAGTAGTATACAGCGGGAGCCCCGAAGAAACATTCAGTACTTC
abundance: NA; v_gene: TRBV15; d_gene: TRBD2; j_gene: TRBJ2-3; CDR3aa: CATSRESLTSGHTDTQYF; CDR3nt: TGTGCCACCAGCAGAGAAAGTTTAACTAGCGGACACACAGATACGCAGTATTTT
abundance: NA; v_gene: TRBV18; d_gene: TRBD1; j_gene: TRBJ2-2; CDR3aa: CASSPPRGLGTGELFF; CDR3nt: TGTGCCAGCTCACCACCGAGGGGGCTTGGCACCGGGGAGCTGTTTTTT
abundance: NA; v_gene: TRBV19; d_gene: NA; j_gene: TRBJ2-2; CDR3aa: CASRYAEANTGELFF; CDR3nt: TGTGCCAGTCGATATGCGGAGGCGAACACCGGGGAGCTGTTTTTT
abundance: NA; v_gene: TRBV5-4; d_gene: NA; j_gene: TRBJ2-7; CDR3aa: CASSISSESPYEQYF; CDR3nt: TGTGCCAGCAGCATTTCTAGCGAAAGTCCCTACGAGCAGTACTTC
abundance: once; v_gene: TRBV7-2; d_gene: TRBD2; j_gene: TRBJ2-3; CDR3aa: CASSFPLMRAGADTQYF; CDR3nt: TGTGCCAGCAGCTTCCCCCTGATGAGAGCGGGAGCAGATACGCAGTATTTT
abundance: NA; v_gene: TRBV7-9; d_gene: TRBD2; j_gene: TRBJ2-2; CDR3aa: CASSSLPGLAGTGELFF; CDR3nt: TGTGCCAGCAGCTCCCTTCCCGGACTAGCGGGGACCGGGGAGCTGTTTTTT
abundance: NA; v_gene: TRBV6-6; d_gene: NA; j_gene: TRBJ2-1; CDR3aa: CASSPAASPYNEQFF; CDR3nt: TGTGCCAGCAGCCCGGCCGCAAGTCCCTACAATGAGCAGTTCTTC
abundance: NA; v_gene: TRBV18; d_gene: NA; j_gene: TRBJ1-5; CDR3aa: CASSPEVGARQPQHF; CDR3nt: TGTGCCAGCTCACCAGAAGTGGGGGCTCGGCAGCCCCAGCATTTT
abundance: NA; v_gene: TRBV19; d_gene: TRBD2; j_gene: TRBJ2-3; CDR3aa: CASSIKSGTTDTQYF; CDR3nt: TGTGCCAGTAGTATTAAGAGCGGGACCACAGATACGCAGTATTTT
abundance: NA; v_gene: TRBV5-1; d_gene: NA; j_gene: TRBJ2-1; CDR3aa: CASSAAKGTNYNEQFF; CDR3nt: TGCGCCAGCAGCGCAGCAAAGGGGACCAACTACAATGAGCAGTTCTTC
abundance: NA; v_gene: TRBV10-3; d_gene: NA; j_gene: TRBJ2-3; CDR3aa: CAIQRNTDTQYF; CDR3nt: TGTGCCATCCAGCGGAACACAGATACGCAGTATTTT
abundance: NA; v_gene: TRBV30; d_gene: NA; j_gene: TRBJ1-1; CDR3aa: CAWSVDFSWTEAFF; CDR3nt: TGTGCCTGGAGTGTAGACTTCAGCTGGACTGAAGCTTTCTTT
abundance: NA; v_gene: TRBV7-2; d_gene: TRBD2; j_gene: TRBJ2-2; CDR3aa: CASSPKGLATNTGELFF; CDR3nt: TGTGCCAGCAGCCCAAAGGGACTAGCGACAAACACCGGGGAGCTGTTTTTT
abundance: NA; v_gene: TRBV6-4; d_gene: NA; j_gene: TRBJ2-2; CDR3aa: CASSDRPGATGELFF; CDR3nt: TGTGCCAGCAGTGACCGGCCGGGGGCGACCGGGGAGCTGTTTTTT
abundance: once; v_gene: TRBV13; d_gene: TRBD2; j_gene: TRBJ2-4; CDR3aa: CASSLGPSGKNIQYF; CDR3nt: TGTGCCAGCAGCTTAGGGCCTAGCGGAAAAAACATTCAGTACTTC
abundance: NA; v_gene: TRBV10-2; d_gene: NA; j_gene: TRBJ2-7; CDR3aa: CASSEGFGSASSHEQYF; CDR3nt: TGCGCCAGCAGTGAAGGTTTCGGCTCCGCTAGCTCGCACGAGCAGTACTTC
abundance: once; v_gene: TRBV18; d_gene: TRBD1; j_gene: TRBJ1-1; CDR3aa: CASSPNAGGLGTEAFF; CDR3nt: TGTGCCAGCTCACCAAATGCAGGGGGCCTGGGCACTGAAGCTTTCTTT
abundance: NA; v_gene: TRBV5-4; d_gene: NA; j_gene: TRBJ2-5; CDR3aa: CASSLASGRTQYF; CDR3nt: TGTGCCAGCAGCTTGGCGTCAGGGAGAACCCAGTACTTC
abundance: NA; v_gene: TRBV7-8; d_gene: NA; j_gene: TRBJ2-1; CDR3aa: CASSLESHEQFF; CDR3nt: TGTGCCAGCAGCTTAGAGTCCCATGAGCAGTTCTTC
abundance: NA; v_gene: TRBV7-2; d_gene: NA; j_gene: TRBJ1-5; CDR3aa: CASSLGRGNQPQHF; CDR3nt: TGTGCCAGCAGCTTAGGCAGGGGCAATCAGCCCCAGCATTTT